These 12 T cell receptor beta chains were all obtained from the same sample, sequenced in a study of cytomegalovirus exposure and HLA in healthy donors. Both 60 Vbeta primers and 13 Jbeta primers went into the PCR. Assay used: immunoSEQ multiplex PCR; TCRdb lists only in-frame clones, some missing. The sample has about 210,000 clones; around four fifths are singletons. Sequenced sample: PBMCs. The receptor source for this set is a woman aged 45-65 years in good health and CMV-seropositive.

V gene TRBV5-1 combines with J gene TRBJ2-7; possible D gene TRBD2, 5 bases. The V gene lost 4 bases and the J gene lost 7 bases, with 24 bases spanning the gap. CDR1 SGHRS and CDR2 YFSETQ come from the germline V gene. CDR3 length: 16 residues. The chain's CDR3 is CASSPHTAGPSREQYF. CDR3 nucleotide sequence: TGCGCCAGCAGCCCTCATACGGCGGGCCCTTCTAGGGAGCAGTACTTC.

V usage is TRBV11-3 and J usage is TRBJ2-1; 8 bases line up with TRBD1. Trimming cost V 4 bases and J 5 bases; bases outside gene matches: 7. Per germline, CDR1 SGHNT and CDR2 YENEEA. The CDR3 spans 15 residues. Written as DNA, the CDR3 is TGTGCCAGCAGCTCGGGACAGGTCGCCAACAATGAGCAGTTCTTC. The encoded protein is CASSSGQVANNEQFF.

The table lists this clone with a count of one. CDR3 amino acids: CASKLAGGIEQFF. The DNA for the CDR3 is TGTGCCAGCAAACTAGCGGGGGGGATTGAGCAGTTCTTC. V is TRBV7-8 and J is TRBJ2-1, with TRBD2 matching 13 bases. The CDR3 has 13 amino acids. The V and J ends lost 7 bases and 9 bases, in that order; junction bases with no gene match: 3. The V gene's germline CDR1 is SGHVS and CDR2 FQNEAQ.

This sequence joins TRBV5-6 and TRBJ2-1; 9 nucleotides line up with TRBD1. This CDR3 region has 16 residues. V dropped 4 bases and J dropped 10; count of bases not matched to a gene: 15. The germline V gene encodes CDR1 SGHDT and CDR2 YYEEEE. The CDR3 sequence is CASSLDPRDRVSEQFF. CDR3 nucleotide sequence: TGTGCCAGCAGCCTGGACCCCCGGGACAGGGTGAGCGAGCAGTTCTTC.

The chain couples TRBV7-3 to TRBJ2-1; TRBD2 aligns across 14 bases. J was trimmed by 13 bases and V by 5 bases; bases with no gene match: 22. This CDR3 contains 19 residues. Germline values: CDR1 SGHTA, CDR2 FQGTGA. CDR3 protein: CASSPQPGLAGVPARRQFF. CDR3 in DNA: TGTGCCAGCAGCCCTCAACCGGGACTAGCGGGGGTGCCCGCAAGACGACAGTTCTTC. The full variable domain, in which reference TRBV7-3 and TRBJ2-1 provide the parts outside the CDR3, is GAGVSQTPSNKVTEKGKYVELRCDPISGHTALYWYRQSLGQGPEFLIYFQGTGAADDSGLPNDRFFAVRPEGSVSTLKIQRTERGDSAVYLCASSPQPGLAGVPARRQFFGPGTRLTVL.

Only a few counts were recorded for this clone. The chain has TRBV10-1 and TRBJ1-4; no reliable D call. Trimming pared 7 bases from V and 5 bases from J, leaving 26 bases between. This CDR3 is 18 amino acids long. Germline-derived CDR1 and CDR2 are WNHNN and SYGVQD (reference sequence). The CDR3 sequence is CASTSTALGRTTNEKLFF. The CDR3 coding sequence is TGCGCCAGCACCTCCACGGCTCTAGGGAGGACTACGAATGAAAAACTGTTTTTT.

This chain links TRBV28 with TRBJ1-4; TRBD1 agrees at 11 bases. The CDR3 extends over 14 amino acids. J lost 8 bases, V lost 5 bases, and 4 bases had no gene match. Germline V gene sequence: CDR1 MDHEN, CDR2 SYDVKM. CDR3 in DNA: TGTGCCAGCAGTACCGGACAGGGGGCGGAAAAACTGTTTTTT. Its translation: CASSTGQGAEKLFF.

This clone was observed a handful of times. V is TRBV2 and J is TRBJ1-5, with 7 bases aligning to TRBD1. The junction had 3 bases not matched to a gene; V was cut back by 5 bases and J by 2 bases. CDR3 size: 14 residues. The germline gives CDR1 SNHLY, CDR2 FYNNEI. CDR3 DNA: TGTGCCAGCAGTCGACAGGGCGGCAATCAGCCCCAGCATTTT. It specifies CASSRQGGNQPQHF.

The V gene is TRBV5-6, the J gene TRBJ2-7; D gene ambiguous. Germline V lookup: CDR1 SGHDT, CDR2 YYEEEE. The CDR3 sequence is 14 residues long. V was trimmed by 3 bases and J by 3 bases, leaving 13 bases between them. The CDR3 loop reads CASSSTGSYYEQYF. The CDR3 bases are TGTGCCAGCAGCTCGACCGGGTCCTACTACGAGCAGTACTTC.

This chain connects TRBV5-1 to TRBJ2-5; 11 nucleotides line up with TRBD1. The CDR3 is made up of 15 amino acids. Per the germline V gene, CDR1 is SGHRS and CDR2 is YFSETQ. The trim removed 4 bases at V and 4 bases at J, leaving 6 bases unmatched. Here the CDR3 reads CASSARTGGGETQYF. CDR3 nucleotides: TGCGCCAGCAGCGCCCGGACAGGGGGCGGAGAGACCCAGTACTTC.

The chain couples TRBV7-6 to TRBJ2-3, with 8 bases that match TRBD2. Germline trimming cut 2 bases from V and 4 bases from J; bases unmatched to any gene: 5. The CDR3 contains 15 residues. From germline, CDR1 is SGHVS and CDR2 FNYEAQ. The CDR3 nucleotides read TGTGCCAGCAGCTTAACAGGACTAGCAGCAGATACGCAGTATTTT. It encodes CASSLTGLAADTQYF.

V gene TRBV6-5 combines with J gene TRBJ1-4; 8 bases match TRBD1. CDR1 MNHEY and CDR2 SVGAGI come from the germline V gene. V gave up 2 bases and J gave up 7 bases; unmatched junction bases: 9. The CDR3 loop spans 16 amino acids. The DNA of the CDR3 is TGTGCCAGCAGTTACGCGGCCGACAGGGGTGTTGAAAAACTGTTTTTT. Translation: CASSYAADRGVEKLFF.